Following are 2 T cell receptor beta chains from one sample sequenced in a study of shared clonotypes between healthy human individuals (TCRdb year 2020). Libraries were constructed by the immunoSEQ multiplex PCR assay. TCRdb re-hosts the immuneACCESS table, in-frame sequences only. Its copies lack some clones; in the studies checked, an unresolved V gene accounts for under half of them, and the cause for the rest is not known. The sample data list around 530,000 clones, and roughly four fifths of these were observed just once. Around 11% of the sample goes to the ten largest clones. The specimen was PBMCs. These receptors all come from a middle-aged woman in good health. Some clones in this sample may be carry-over from other donors' samples.

The rearrangement joins TRBV30 to TRBJ2-3; D perhaps matches TRBD1 (6 bases). The CDR3 spans 17 residues. Germline loops: CDR1 GTSNPN, CDR2 SVGIG (reference sequence). The ends were cut back, 5 bases at V and 6 bases at J, with 27 bases in the middle. The CDR3 reads CAWVRPLPGHQADTQYF. DNA for the CDR3: TGTGCCTGGGTCCGGCCCCTCCCGGGACACCAGGCCGATACGCAGTATTTT.

Comments on this clone: The likely explanation is a read error, given a far larger clone one base away. The V gene is TRBV2, the J gene TRBJ2-7; 10 bases fit TRBD2. The CDR3 totals 15 residues. V was clipped by 2 bases and J by 4 bases; unmatched bases: 5. The germline V gene encodes CDR1 SNHLY and CDR2 FYNNEI. DNA of the CDR3: TGTGCCAGCAGTGAAAGGGCTAGCGGGAGTTACGAGCAGTACTTC. Translating gives CASSERASGSYEQYF.